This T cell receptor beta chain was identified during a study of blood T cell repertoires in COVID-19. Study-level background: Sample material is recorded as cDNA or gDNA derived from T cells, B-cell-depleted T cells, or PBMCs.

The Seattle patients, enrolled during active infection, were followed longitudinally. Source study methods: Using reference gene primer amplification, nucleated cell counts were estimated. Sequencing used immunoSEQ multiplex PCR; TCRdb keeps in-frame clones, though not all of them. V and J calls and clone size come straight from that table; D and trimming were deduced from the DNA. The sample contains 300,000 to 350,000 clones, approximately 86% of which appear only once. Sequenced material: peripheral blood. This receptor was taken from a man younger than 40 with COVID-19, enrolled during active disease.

Here the CDR3 reads CASSQEGQGAHDEQYF. The CDR3 region has the DNA TGCGCCAGCAGCCAAGAGGGACAGGGGGCTCACGACGAGCAGTACTTC. The rearrangement uses TRBV4-1 and TRBJ2-7; 12 bases map to TRBD1. This CDR3 has 16 amino acids. Germline lookup yields CDR1 MGHRA and CDR2 YSYEKL. V dropped 0 bases and J dropped 5; count of bases not matched to a gene: 5.